This is a list of T cell receptor beta chains from one sample in a study of T cells after yellow fever vaccination. TCRdb fed the 5' RACE reads into MiXCR, producing one record per CDR3 protein. The data contain about 350,000 distinct CDR3 sequences, roughly 7.5% of them singletons. This specimen consisted of PBMCs, obtained 35 to 50 days after the first yellow fever vaccination. These TCRs come from a man between 18 and 29 years old who received the YFV17D yellow fever vaccine. Both conserved end residues are part of each CDR3. A D gene is named only where the DNA matches it firmly. Part of the rows lack a size; the others show once, few, many or a class for expanded clones.

TRBV6-2/TRBV6-3	few	-	TRBJ1-1	TGTGCCAGCATTACCCCCGGATACACTGAAGCTTTCTTT	CASITPGYTEAFF
TRBV27	few	-	TRBJ1-4	TGTGCCAGCAGTTTCAGGCTGGGAGAAAAACTGTTTTTT	CASSFRLGEKLFF
TRBV10-3	few	-	TRBJ1-5	TGTGCCATCAGCCCCCGGTGGGGGGGGCGTCAGCCCCAGCATTTT	CAISPRWGGRQPQHF
TRBV5-1	few	-	TRBJ2-3	TGCGCCAGCCGATGGGGGGTTAGCGGTAACACAGATACGCAGTATTTT	CASRWGVSGNTDTQYF
TRBV5-1	many	-	TRBJ1-2	TGCGCCAGCAGCTTGTTTCTGGCCGGAAATAACTATGGCTACACCTTC	CASSLFLAGNNYGYTF
TRBV28	many	TRBD1	TRBJ1-2	TGTGCCAGCAGTTTCGAACAGGGGGATGTCTATGGCTACACCTTC	CASSFEQGDVYGYTF
TRBV7-2	many	-	TRBJ1-4	TGTGCCAGCAGCCCACAGGGAGGTGAAAAACTGTTTTTT	CASSPQGGEKLFF
TRBV4-3	few	TRBD2	TRBJ2-1	TGCGCCAGCAGCCCGCGGGGGGCCGACAATGAGCAGTTCTTC	CASSPRGADNEQFF
TRBV3-1	-	-	TRBJ2-1	TGTGCCAGCAGCCAATCAGGAAATGAGCAGTTCTTC	CASSQSGNEQFF
TRBV10-2	-	TRBD1	TRBJ2-7	TGCGCCAGTAGACAGGGAACCTACGAGCAGTACTTC	CASRQGTYEQYF
TRBV7-2	-	-	TRBJ1-2	TGTGCCAGCAGCTTAGCCAGGGCCTATGGCTACACCTTC	CASSLARAYGYTF
TRBV12-3/TRBV12-4	-	-	TRBJ2-7	TGTGCCGGCGGACCGGGACTTCTCTACGAGCAGTACTTC	CAGGPGLLYEQYF